This entry concerns a single T cell receptor (beta chain). As yet, its antigen is unknown. These data are taken from a study of cytomegalovirus exposure and HLA in healthy donors. On the study more broadly: In a later analysis, the roughly 120 validation repertoires were reported to have used the same platform as the 600 to 700 first-cohort repertoires. Study-wide points: Generally TCR sequences proved uncommon, though certain public TCRs appeared in numerous donors. The study recorded 164 TCR beta chains that were cytomegalovirus-associated.

Measured with immunoSEQ multiplex PCR; TCRdb has only the in-frame clones, and not every one. The data show tens of thousands of clones, 90% to 97% seen once. Between the trimmed V and J ends, which lost 6 bases and 3 bases, there was a span of 15 bases. Germline V gene sequence: CDR1 GTSNPN, CDR2 SVGIG (reference sequence). The CDR3 extends over 14 amino acids. Source material: PBMCs. The chain joins TRBV30 to TRBJ2-1; D might be TRBD2 (5 bases). This sequence was found in a man aged 18 to 29 in good health and CMV-seropositive. CDR3 sequence: CACLKRVSYNEQFF. The DNA for the CDR3 is TGTGCCTGCCTCAAGAGGGTCAGCTACAATGAGCAGTTCTTC.